The 24 T cell receptor beta chains presented below share a single source sample, sequenced in a study of blood T cell repertoires in COVID-19. Repertoires were generated with immunoSEQ multiplex PCR, while TCRdb's copy carries only in-frame clones and drops some. The sample includes 130,000 to 150,000 clones, over 75% of them seen just once. Sequenced: peripheral blood. These receptors all stem from a woman aged 55-70 years with active COVID-19.

The table lists this clone with a count of one. The chain carries TRBV5-1 and TRBJ1-1; no clear D. The CDR3 extends over 12 amino acids. Trimming removed 1 base at V and 7 bases at J, with 8 bases between. Germline CDR1 is SGHRS and CDR2 is YFSETQ. CDR3 in amino acids: CASSLPGGEAFF. DNA of the CDR3: TGCGCCAGCAGCTTGCCCGGTGGTGAAGCTTTCTTT.

This sequence joins TRBV6-2 or TRBV6-3 and TRBJ2-1; 15 positions agree with TRBD2. The CDR3 totals 15 residues. Looked up from germline, CDR1 is MNHEY and CDR2 is SVGEGT. Losses at the gene ends were 0 bases for V and 10 bases for J; bases not matched to a gene: 1. CDR3 region: CASSYSGLAGGEQFF. In DNA, the CDR3 is TGTGCCAGCAGTTACTCGGGACTAGCGGGAGGCGAGCAGTTCTTC.

The chain joins TRBV5-5 to TRBJ2-1, with 7 bases identical to TRBD2. V dropped 2 bases and J dropped 3; count of bases not matched to a gene: 5. In germline, CDR1 is SGHKS, CDR2 YYEKEE (reference sequence). This CDR3 has 15 amino acids. The CDR3: CASSFRGVDYNEQFF. The DNA for the CDR3 is TGTGCCAGCAGCTTCCGGGGGGTAGACTACAATGAGCAGTTCTTC.

The table lists this clone with a few counts. The genes are TRBV6-2 or TRBV6-3 and TRBJ1-5, with 9 bases matching TRBD1. The trim removed 7 bases at V and 2 bases at J, leaving 9 bases unmatched. In germline, CDR1 is MNHEY, CDR2 SVGEGT. The CDR3 is 16 residues long. The DNA of the CDR3 is TGTGCCAGCACCCCAAAATGGACAGGGGGCAATCAGCCCCAGCATTTT. Translation gives CASTPKWTGGNQPQHF.

This clone was detected once. The CDR3 reads CASRSGETQYF. The CDR3 DNA is TGTGCCAGCAGGTCGGGGGAGACCCAGTACTTC. The chain uses TRBV2 and TRBJ2-5, with a possible D match to TRBD2 (5 bases). Germline V CDR1 and CDR2: SNHLY, FYNNEI. CDR3 length equals 11 residues. Trimming shortened V by 6 bases and J by 5 bases, and 7 bases separated the two germline ends. The complete variable domain, with remaining parts taken from reference TRBV2 and TRBJ2-5, reads EPEVTQTPSHQVTQMGQEVILRCVPISNHLYFYWYRQILGQKVEFLVSFYNNEISEKSEIFDDQFSVERPDGSNFTLKIRSTKLEDSAMYFCASRSGETQYFGPGTRLLVL.

The chain has TRBV5-1 and TRBJ1-1; D might be TRBD1 (6 bases). The CDR3 has 13 residues. Germline V CDR1 and CDR2: SGHRS, YFSETQ. The V end lost 5 bases, the J end lost 5 bases, and 13 bases lay between the germline ends. Here the CDR3 DNA reads TGCGCCAGCAGTTATCTTACAGGGACTGAAGCTTTCTTT. Translating it yields CASSYLTGTEAFF.

The V and J genes are TRBV5-6 and TRBJ1-1; D uncertain. The CDR3 is 15 amino acids. Per the germline V gene, CDR1 is SGHDT and CDR2 is YYEEEE. V was trimmed by 4 bases and J by 4 bases, leaving 17 bases between them. This CDR3 is CASSRQTRGGTEAFF. The CDR3 DNA sequence: TGTGCCAGCAGCCGCCAAACCCGGGGTGGCACTGAAGCTTTCTTT.

J is TRBJ1-1 and V is TRBV3-1 (or the pseudogene TRBV3-2), with D possibly TRBD1 on 6 matching bases. Germline CDR1 LGHDT, CDR2 YNNKEL (reference sequence). CDR3 length equals 15 residues. Deletions cut 6 bases from V and 5 bases from J, with 19 bases between. The CDR3 protein is CASSPRTQGGTEAFF. The DNA for the CDR3 is TGTGCCAGCAGTCCTAGGACACAGGGAGGGACTGAAGCTTTCTTT.

This clone appeared a few times. The V gene is TRBV19, the J gene TRBJ2-3; TRBD1 aligns across 7 bases. Germline V gene data show CDR1 as LNHDA and CDR2 as SQIVND (reference sequence). Trimming took 0 bases from V and 3 from J; bases not matched to a gene: 12. This CDR3 spans 18 amino acids. CDR3 DNA sequence: TGTGCCAGTAGTATAGATCCCCACCGACAGGGTCGGACAGATACGCAGTATTTT. Translation: CASSIDPHRQGRTDTQYF.

The chain recombines TRBV6-5 with TRBJ1-3; no clear D gene. Germline V lookup: CDR1 MNHEY, CDR2 SVGAGI. Between the trimmed V and J ends, which lost 6 bases and 4 bases, there was a span of 7 bases. The length of the CDR3 is 12 residues. CDR3 loop: CASSLTGNTIYF. CDR3 nucleotide sequence: TGTGCCAGCAGCTTGACAGGAAACACCATATATTTT.

The J gene is TRBJ1-5, the V gene TRBV28; D might be TRBD1 (5 bases). Germline V gene sequence: CDR1 MDHEN, CDR2 SYDVKM. V was clipped by 7 bases and J by 5 bases, with 15 bases between them. This CDR3 has 14 amino acids. The CDR3 spells CASNDQGGDQPQHF. The CDR3 region has the DNA TGTGCCAGCAATGACCAGGGAGGAGATCAGCCCCAGCATTTT.

This chain uses TRBV5-1 with TRBJ1-1; D possibly corresponds to TRBD1 (6 bases). The CDR3 runs to 16 residues. V lost 0 bases and J 5 bases, leaving 17 bases between the germline ends. Germline CDR1 reads SGHRS; CDR2 reads YFSETQ. The CDR3 DNA reads TGCGCCAGCAGCTTGGCAGCGGGGGGCGCGGAAACTGAAGCTTTCTTT. It codes for CASSLAAGGAETEAFF.

This rearrangement joins TRBV27 to TRBJ2-3; possibly TRBD2 for D (6 bases). Deletions cut 6 bases from V and 1 base from J, with 29 bases between. CDR1 is MNHEY and CDR2 is SMNVEV in the germline V gene (reference sequence). This CDR3 is 20 amino acids long. The CDR3: CASSPRKRAEGPFGTDTQYF. The CDR3 DNA reads TGTGCCAGCAGCCCCCGAAAGCGGGCGGAGGGTCCCTTTGGCACAGATACGCAGTATTTT.

The rearrangement uses TRBV11-1 and TRBJ2-3; maybe TRBD2 (7 bases). CDR3 length equals 16 residues. V lost 5 bases to trimming and J lost 4 bases, with 19 bases between them. Germline V gene lookup returns CDR1 SGHAT and CDR2 FQDESV (reference sequence). CDR3 residues: CASSPTPGGGPDTQYF. The CDR3 region has the DNA TGTGCCAGCAGCCCCACCCCTGGGGGGGGCCCAGATACGCAGTATTTT.

V usage is TRBV18 and J usage is TRBJ2-3; 8 bases are a match to TRBD2. This CDR3 is 14 amino acids long. J lost 4 bases, V lost 6 bases, and 6 bases had no gene match. From germline, CDR1 is KGHSH and CDR2 LQKENI. This CDR3 is CASSLGRAPDTQYF. CDR3 coding DNA: TGTGCCAGCTCTCTCGGGAGGGCCCCAGATACGCAGTATTTT. Full variable domain (rest looked up from reference TRBV18 and TRBJ2-3): NAGVMQNPRHLVRRRGQEARLRCSPMKGHSHVYWYRQLPEEGLKFMVYLQKENIIDESGMPKERFSAEFPKEGPSILRIQQVVRGDSAAYFCASSLGRAPDTQYFGPGTRLTVL.

The chain joins TRBV28 to TRBJ1-5; weak D call: TRBD1 (6 bases). Between the trimmed V and J ends, which lost 2 bases and 4 bases, there was a span of 15 bases. This CDR3 comprises 16 residues. Germline V lookup: CDR1 MDHEN, CDR2 SYDVKM. This CDR3 is CASSLRGRGWNQPQHF. The CDR3 coding sequence is TGTGCCAGCAGTTTAAGGGGGAGGGGATGGAATCAGCCCCAGCATTTT.

This chain uses TRBV28 with TRBJ2-2; D may be TRBD1 (5 bases). Germline CDR1 reads MDHEN; CDR2 reads SYDVKM. The ends were cut back, 8 bases at V and 6 bases at J, with 19 bases in the middle. The CDR3 has 15 amino acids. In DNA form, the CDR3 reads TGTGCCAGCGGGGCTGGACCCTTCAACGCCGGGGAGCTGTTTTTT. It specifies CASGAGPFNAGELFF. Drawing the rest from reference TRBV28 and TRBJ2-2, the complete variable domain is DVKVTQSSRYLVKRTGEKVFLECVQDMDHENMFWYRQDPGLGLRLIYFSYDVKMKEKGDIPEGYSVSREKKERFSLILESASTNQTSMYLCASGAGPFNAGELFFGEGSRLTVL.

The CDR3: CASSLIAGGDTGELFF. The CDR3 coding sequence is TGCGCCAGCAGCTTGATTGCGGGAGGAGACACCGGGGAGCTGTTTTTT. This chain uses TRBV5-1 with TRBJ2-2; TRBD2 agrees at 8 bases. The germline CDR1 and CDR2 sequences are SGHRS and YFSETQ. With 1 base clipped from V and 3 bases from J, the junction kept 5 bases outside the gene matches. The CDR3 contains 16 residues.

This chain joins TRBV4-3 and TRBJ2-2; D remains ambiguous. V was pared by 0 bases and J by 0 bases, with 14 bases between. The CDR3 contains 18 residues. The V gene's germline CDR1 is LGHNA and CDR2 YSLEER. CDR3 region: CASSQESPLETNTGELFF. CDR3 in DNA: TGCGCCAGCAGCCAAGAATCCCCTCTAGAAACGAACACCGGGGAGCTGTTTTTT.

The V gene is TRBV19, the J gene TRBJ2-2; 9 bases are a match to TRBD1. CDR3 length equals 14 residues. The germline gives CDR1 LNHDA, CDR2 SQIVND (reference sequence). With 7 bases clipped from V and 4 bases from J, the junction kept 4 bases outside the gene matches. In DNA, the CDR3 is TGTGCCAGTAAGGGACAGGGCTCCACCGGGGAGCTGTTTTTT. This encodes CASKGQGSTGELFF.

Written as DNA, the CDR3 is TGTGCCACCAGTGATTTGACAGGGCACCAAGAGACCCAGTACTTC. Protein product: CATSDLTGHQETQYF. V gene TRBV24-1 combines with J gene TRBJ2-5; D might be TRBD1 (6 bases). Per germline, CDR1 KGHDR and CDR2 SFDVKD. The length of the CDR3 is 15 residues. Trimming removed 0 bases at V and 0 bases at J, with 7 bases between.

The chain employs TRBV4-2 and TRBJ1-3, with TRBD1 identical over 9 bases. V was pared by 0 bases and J by 8 bases, with 20 bases of the junction left unmatched. The V gene's germline CDR1 is LGHNA and CDR2 YNFKEQ. The CDR3 runs to 20 residues. This CDR3 reads CASSQDTTGGNVPFLYTIYF. The CDR3 region has the DNA TGTGCCAGCAGCCAAGATACGACAGGGGGGAATGTACCCTTTTTGTACACCATATATTTT.

This chain uses TRBV6-1 with TRBJ2-7, with 10 bases that match TRBD1. The CDR3 has 15 amino acids. The J segment lost 3 bases and the V segment lost 1 base, leaving 3 bases of the junction unmatched. Looked up from germline, CDR1 is MNHNS and CDR2 is SASEGT. Written as DNA, the CDR3 is TGTGCCAGCAGTGAAGGGGGACAGGGGTTCTACGAGCAGTACTTC. Translated: CASSEGGQGFYEQYF.

This chain uses TRBV5-6 with TRBJ1-1; D might be TRBD1 (5 bases). The ends were cut back, 3 bases at V and 0 bases at J, with 12 bases in the middle. Looked up from germline, CDR1 is SGHDT and CDR2 is YYEEEE. The length of the CDR3 is 15 residues. DNA for the CDR3: TGTGCCAGCAGCTCCGACGGGGGACTGAACACTGAAGCTTTCTTT. This encodes CASSSDGGLNTEAFF.